These 2 T cell receptor beta chains originate from one sample sequenced in a study of regulatory T cells in long-lasting Graves disease. CDR3 regions were amplified by Arm-PCR using iRepertoire HTBI primers to build TCR beta libraries. Via MiXCR, TCRdb re-called the multiplex PCR reads, giving one row per CDR3 protein. Here the sample spans some 320,000 distinct CDR3 sequences, roughly 18% being singletons. As for time point: newly diagnosed GD, antithyroid drugs for less than 3 months. The TCR library was made from RNA that had been extracted from PBMCs in TRIzol. The specimen was peripheral blood mononuclear cells (PBMCs), collected at new diagnosis, from a patient treated with antithyroid drugs. These receptors all come from a female donor with Graves disease.

This clonotype was detected ten times or more. CDR3 nucleotides: TGCAGTGCTCCTGACAGGGCGGCAGCTTTCTTT. Its translation: CSAPDRAAAFF. The chain employs TRBV20-1 and TRBJ1-1; 7 bases map to TRBD1. This CDR3 region has 11 residues. The trim removed 5 bases at V and 10 bases at J, leaving 7 bases unmatched. From germline, CDR1 is DFQATT and CDR2 SNEGSKA (reference sequence).

This clonotype was counted many times. The V gene is TRBV30, the J gene TRBJ2-1; D possibly corresponds to TRBD2 (6 bases). This CDR3 comprises 12 residues. Germline V gene sequence: CDR1 GTSNPN, CDR2 SVGIG (reference sequence). V was clipped by 3 bases and J by 12 bases, with 15 bases between them. The CDR3 loop is CAWSAGTPRQFF. The CDR3 DNA reads as TGTGCCTGGAGCGCCGGGACTCCAAGGCAGTTCTTC.